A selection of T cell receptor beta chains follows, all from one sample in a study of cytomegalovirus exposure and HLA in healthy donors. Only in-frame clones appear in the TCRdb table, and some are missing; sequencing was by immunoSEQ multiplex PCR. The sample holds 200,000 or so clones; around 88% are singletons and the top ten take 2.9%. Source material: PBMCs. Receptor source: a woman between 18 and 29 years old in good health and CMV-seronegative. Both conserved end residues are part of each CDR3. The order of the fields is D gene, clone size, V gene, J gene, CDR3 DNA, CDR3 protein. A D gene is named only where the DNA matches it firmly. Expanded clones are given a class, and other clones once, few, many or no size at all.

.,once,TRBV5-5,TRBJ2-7,TGTGCCAGCAGCTTTTCTCTGGGGGCGCGAGAGCAGTACTTC,CASSFSLGAREQYF
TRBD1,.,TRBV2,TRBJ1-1,TGTGCCAGCAGCGCGGGACAGAAGGGGGTCACTGAAGCTTTCTTT,CASSAGQKGVTEAFF
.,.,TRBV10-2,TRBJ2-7,TGCGCCAGCAGTGACGGTCTAGGCCCCGAGCAGTACTTC,CASSDGLGPEQYF
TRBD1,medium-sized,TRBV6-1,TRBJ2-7,TGTGCCAGCAGTGAAGCCCGGACAGGGGCGGACGAGCAGTACTTC,CASSEARTGADEQYF
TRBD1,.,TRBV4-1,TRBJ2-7,TGCGCCAGCAGCCAAGAGGACAGGACGAGCTCCTACGAGCAGTACTTC,CASSQEDRTSSYEQYF
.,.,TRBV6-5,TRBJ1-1,TGTGCCAGCAGTTACTCTGGAGCAGAGGATGCTTTCTTT,CASSYSGAEDAFF
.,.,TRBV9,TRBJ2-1,TGTGCCAGCAGCGTAGCTCCTAGACCCTACAATGAGCAGTTCTTC,CASSVAPRPYNEQFF
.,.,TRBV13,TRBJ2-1,TGTGCCAGCAGCTCCGCTAGACGAGAGCAGTTCTTC,CASSSARREQFF
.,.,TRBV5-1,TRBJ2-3,TGCGCCAGCAGCTTCGAAGCGTTCACAGATACGCAGTATTTT,CASSFEAFTDTQYF
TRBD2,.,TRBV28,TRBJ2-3,TGTGCCAGCAGTTCCTACCTAGGGCGGGAGTCCACAGATACGCAGTATTTT,CASSSYLGRESTDTQYF
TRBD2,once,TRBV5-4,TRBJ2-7,TGTGCCAGCAGCTTGCTGACAGCGGGAGGCGGGGAGCAGTACTTC,CASSLLTAGGGEQYF
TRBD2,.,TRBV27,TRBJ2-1,TGTGCCAGCAGTTTGGTTACTAGCGGGACCTACAATGAGCAGTTCTTC,CASSLVTSGTYNEQFF
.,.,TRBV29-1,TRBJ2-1,TGCAGCGTTGACCCTAGCTATGAGCAGTTCTTC,CSVDPSYEQFF
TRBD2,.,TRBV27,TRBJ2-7,TGTGCCAGCAGGGTTAGCGGGTCGACTGCCTACGAGCAGTACTTC,CASRVSGSTAYEQYF
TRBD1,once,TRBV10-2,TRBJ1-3,TGCGCCAGCACCCTACTAGGTCAGGGGGTCTCTGGAAACACCATATATTTT,CASTLLGQGVSGNTIYF
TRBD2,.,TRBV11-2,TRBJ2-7,TGTGCCAGCAGCTTTACATCCGCCGTTGGACTAGCGGACACCTACGAGCAGTACTTC,CASSFTSAVGLADTYEQYF
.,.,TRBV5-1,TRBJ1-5,TGCGCCAGCAGCTTGCAGGGATATAGCAATCAGCCCCAGCATTTT,CASSLQGYSNQPQHF
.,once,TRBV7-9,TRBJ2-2,TGTGCCAGCAGCCCGCCGGGACTTAACACCGGGGAGCTGTTTTTT,CASSPPGLNTGELFF
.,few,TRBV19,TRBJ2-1,TGTGCCAGTAGTGCCCACCTAGAAAGTAGCTCCTACAATGAGCAGTTCTTC,CASSAHLESSSYNEQFF
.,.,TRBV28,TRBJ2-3,TGTGCCAGCACAGGGTTCGGCACAGATACGCAGTATTTT,CASTGFGTDTQYF
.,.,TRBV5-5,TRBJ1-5,TGTGCCAGCAGCTTGGGGGGGGATCAGCCCCAGCATTTT,CASSLGGDQPQHF
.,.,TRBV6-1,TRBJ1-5,TGTGCCAGCACAGTAACAAGCAATCAGCCCCAGCATTTT,CASTVTSNQPQHF
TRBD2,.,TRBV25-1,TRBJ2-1,TGTGCCAGCAGTGAGGGGACTAGCGGTTACAATGAGCAGTTCTTC,CASSEGTSGYNEQFF
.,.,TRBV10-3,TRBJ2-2,TGTGCCGTCTACGCGGGACCGCAACCGAAGACCGGGGAGCTGTTTTTT,CAVYAGPQPKTGELFF
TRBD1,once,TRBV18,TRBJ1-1,TGTGCCAGCTCACTGCGACAGGGGAACACAATGAACACTGAAGCTTTCTTT,CASSLRQGNTMNTEAFF
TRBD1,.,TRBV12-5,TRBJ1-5,TGTGCTAGTGTCAGCATCATTCAGGGACAGGGCACCCAGCCCCAGCATTTT,CASVSIIQGQGTQPQHF
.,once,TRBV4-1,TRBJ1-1,TGCGCCAGCAGCCAAGAGGCCTTGGGAGGTGTAAGCACTGAAGCTTTCTTT,CASSQEALGGVSTEAFF
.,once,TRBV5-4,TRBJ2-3,TGTGCCAGCAGCCCACAGACAGGAGATACGCAGTATTTT,CASSPQTGDTQYF
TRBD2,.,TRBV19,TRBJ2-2,TGTGCCAGTAGTGATATAGCGGGAGGGCCGCGGGAGCTGTTTTTT,CASSDIAGGPRELFF
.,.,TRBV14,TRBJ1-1,TGTGCCAGCAGCCTGTCCCGCGGGACTGAAGCTTTCTTT,CASSLSRGTEAFF
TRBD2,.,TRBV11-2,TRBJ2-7,TGTGCCAGCAGCTTCTCTTTGGGCTTAGCGGGTAGCTCCTACGAGCAGTACTTC,CASSFSLGLAGSSYEQYF
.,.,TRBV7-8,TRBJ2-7,TGTGCCAGCAGCTTCGGCCCGGGGTTATTCTACGAGCAGTACTTC,CASSFGPGLFYEQYF
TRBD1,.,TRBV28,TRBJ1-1,TGTGCCAGCAGTTTATACCCAGGGGGCATGTACACTGAAGCTTTCTTT,CASSLYPGGMYTEAFF
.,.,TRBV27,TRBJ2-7,TGTGCCAGCAGTTTAGCCTACCCGGGGTACGAGCAGTACTTC,CASSLAYPGYEQYF
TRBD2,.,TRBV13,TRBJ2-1,TGTGCCAGCAGCTCCAGACTAGCGGGGACTAATGAGCAGTTCTTC,CASSSRLAGTNEQFF